This T cell receptor (beta chain) was sequenced in a study of radiation and T cells in renal cell carcinoma. Findings and caveats of the study: Baseline intratumoral clonotype presence is unknown without pretreatment biopsies. Top tumor clonotypes rose in blood 2 weeks post-radiation, then contracted.

As regards this clone: Its antigen is still unknown.

V was cut by 0 bases and J by 14 bases, with 11 bases left in between. CDR1 MGHRA and CDR2 YSYEKL come from the germline V gene. The CDR3 is 12 residues long. Sequencing used immunoSEQ multiplex PCR; TCRdb keeps in-frame clones, though not all of them. The table includes 150,000 or so clones, less than 90% detected once. Indicated time point: baseline pretreatment blood. Treatment denoted: 15 Gy SBRT to primary tumor, nephrectomy 4 weeks later. Radiation-treated patients gave blood at baseline, week 2 and week 4. The tumor was a clear cell renal cell carcinoma. The genes are TRBV4-1 and TRBJ2-1, with no clear D. The receptor was isolated from a woman aged 50 to 60 with renal cell carcinoma. Sequenced material: blood, taken from a patient whose treatment included radiotherapy and nephrectomy. CDR3 sequence: CASSQEGRWKFF. Here the CDR3 DNA reads TGCGCCAGCAGCCAAGAGGGCAGGTGGAAGTTCTTC.